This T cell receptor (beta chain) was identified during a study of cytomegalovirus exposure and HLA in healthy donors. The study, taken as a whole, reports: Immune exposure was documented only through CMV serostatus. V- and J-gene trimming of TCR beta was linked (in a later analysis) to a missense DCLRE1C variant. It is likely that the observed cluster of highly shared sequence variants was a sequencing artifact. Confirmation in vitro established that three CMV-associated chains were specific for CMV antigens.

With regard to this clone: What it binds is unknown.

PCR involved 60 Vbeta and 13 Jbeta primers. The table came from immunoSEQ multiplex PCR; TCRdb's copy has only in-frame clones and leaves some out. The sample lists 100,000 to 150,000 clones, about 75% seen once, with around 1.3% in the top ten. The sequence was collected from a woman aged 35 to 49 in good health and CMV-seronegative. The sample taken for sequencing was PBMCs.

This chain's CDR3 is CASSAGGRNNEQFF. In DNA form, the CDR3 reads TGTGCCAGCAGTGCGGGGGGCCGAAACAATGAGCAGTTCTTC. This chain joins TRBV4-2 and TRBJ2-1, with 8 bases fitting TRBD2. This CDR3 is built from 14 residues. CDR1 and CDR2 from the germline V gene are LGHNA and YNFKEQ. The trim removed 6 bases at V and 5 bases at J, leaving 6 bases unmatched.